Shown below are 2 T cell receptor beta chains from a single sample sequenced in a study of beta chain features in type 1 diabetes. Reverse transcription of all isolated RNA meant that expressed TCRB transcripts were sequenced. The repertoire was sequenced with immunoSEQ multiplex PCR; TCRdb's copy has only in-frame clones and lacks some. The repertoire includes about 320,000 clones, around 15% of them detected once, and more than 6.5% sits in the top ten. Sequencing was performed on central memory CD4+ T cells from blood. These receptors were obtained from a man aged 30 to 45 in good health.

This clone showed up just a few times. This chain links TRBV11-2 with TRBJ1-3; 9 bases agree with TRBD1. J lost 1 base, V lost 6 bases, and 10 bases had no gene match. CDR1 is SGHAT, CDR2 FQNNGV, per germline. This CDR3 has 17 amino acids. The CDR3 DNA reads as TGTGCCAGCAGGCGAACCGGGACAGGGTTGTCTGGAAACACCATATATTTT. As protein: CASRRTGTGLSGNTIYF.

This clone has at least ten counts. This chain connects TRBV14 to TRBJ2-3; 11 bases are a match to TRBD2. V trimming: 4 bases; J trimming: 7 bases; junction bases outside the gene matches: 7. Germline V gene sequence: CDR1 SGHDN, CDR2 FVKESK. CDR3 length: 15 residues. This chain's CDR3 is CASSRPGTSGNTQYF. CDR3 in DNA: TGTGCCAGCAGCCGACCGGGGACTAGCGGCAATACGCAGTATTTT.